Here is one T cell receptor beta chain with its context. Its binding antigen is unknown. No quality values exist for individual bases; no much larger clone is one base distant. The data were taken from a study of blood T cell repertoires in COVID-19 (dated by TCRdb to 2020 to 2022). Context from the whole study: Samples covering the acute and convalescent phases of COVID-19 were provided by collaborators in the United States, Italy and Spain. Where available, HLA class I and class II types were taken from metadata supplied by the sample provider and were not determined by assay-based typing. Deeply sampled blood TCRbeta repertoires from subjects exposed to, actively infected with, or recovered from COVID-19 were included in the dataset. The repertoires were released in a freely available public database intended as a resource for research on the immune response to SARS-CoV-2. The samples were drawn from the first 160 participants of the ongoing ImmuneRACE study and from about 1,200 subjects provided by 6 global collaborators. The material from the prospective study consisted of cDNA or gDNA derived from T cells, B-cell-depleted T cells, or PBMCs. Sample metadata almost always included a de-identified subject ID, COVID-19 status, age in years and sex.

Overall study results and their limits: The amount of clinical and demographic metadata varied by source and participant and was provided uncurated.

The cysteine opens and the phenylalanine closes a CDR3 of 14 amino acids. CDR3 DNA is the only sequence kept; it has 42 bases, read in frame from the first base. The germline V gene provides CDR1 MGHRA and CDR2 YSYEKL. Trimming accounts for 1 base at V and 6 bases at J, while the number of junction bases matched to no gene is 2. The immunoSEQ Assay, a bias-controlled multiplex PCR, was used to amplify TCRbeta CDR3 regions from genomic DNA. As for how the authors treated the data: Within the assay, amplification of reference gene primers was used to estimate how many nucleated cells each sample contained. To quantify the absolute abundance of each unique TCRbeta CDR3 rearrangement, sequence reads were collapsed and filtered. Productive Simpson clonality was computed per sample as the square root of Simpson's diversity index over productive rearrangements. Sourced from immuneACCESS, this table was stored by TCRdb with only in-frame sequences that have V and J called. A share of the clones is absent; for the studies checked, an unresolved V gene accounts for under half, and the remainder has no known explanation. The V and J calls and the clone size are those of that table, but D and trimming were determined from the DNA. The table for this sample lists about 380,000 clones; 88% of them were counted only once. Of the sample, 1.2% is held by the ten largest clones.

Participants in the prospective study were enrolled through a virtual design, were aged roughly 18 to 90 years, and lived in about two dozen United States geographic areas. To assign participants to cohorts, the prospective study relied on clinical history that participants themselves reported in a screening survey and a study questionnaire. Recovered participants in ImmuneRACE Cohort 3 were defined as having two consecutive negative NP/OP PCR tests, clearance from a healthcare professional, or resolution of symptoms. Each participant in the prospective study had whole blood, serum and a nasopharyngeal or oropharyngeal swab collected by mobile phlebotomists. Additional blood draws and questionnaires over an approximately two-month period could optionally be provided by prospective study participants. Prospective study blood samples were shipped either frozen or at room temperature before DNA extraction.

This receptor chain uses TRBV4-1 and TRBJ2-2, with 7 bases aligning to TRBD1. The receptor's source is a young woman who had recovered from COVID-19. The sample comprised PBMCs or T cells enriched from blood (not recorded which). In nucleotide form, the sequence is TGCGCCAGCAGCCAAGTTACAGGGGCCGGGGAGCTGTTTTTT. Its translation is CASSQVTGAGELFF.